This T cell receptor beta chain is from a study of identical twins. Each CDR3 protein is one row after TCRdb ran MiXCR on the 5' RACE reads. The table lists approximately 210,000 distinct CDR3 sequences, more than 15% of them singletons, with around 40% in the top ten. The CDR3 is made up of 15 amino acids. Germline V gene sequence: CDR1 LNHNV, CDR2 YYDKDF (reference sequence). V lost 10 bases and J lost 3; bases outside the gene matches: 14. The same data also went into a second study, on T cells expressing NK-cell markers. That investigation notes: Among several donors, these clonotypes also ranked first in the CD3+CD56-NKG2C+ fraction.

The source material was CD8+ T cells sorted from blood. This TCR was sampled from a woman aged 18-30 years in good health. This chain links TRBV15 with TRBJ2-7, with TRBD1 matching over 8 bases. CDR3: CASSLWGQEDYEQYF. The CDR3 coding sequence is TGTGCCAGCAGTCTGTGGGGACAGGAAGACTACGAGCAGTACTTC.